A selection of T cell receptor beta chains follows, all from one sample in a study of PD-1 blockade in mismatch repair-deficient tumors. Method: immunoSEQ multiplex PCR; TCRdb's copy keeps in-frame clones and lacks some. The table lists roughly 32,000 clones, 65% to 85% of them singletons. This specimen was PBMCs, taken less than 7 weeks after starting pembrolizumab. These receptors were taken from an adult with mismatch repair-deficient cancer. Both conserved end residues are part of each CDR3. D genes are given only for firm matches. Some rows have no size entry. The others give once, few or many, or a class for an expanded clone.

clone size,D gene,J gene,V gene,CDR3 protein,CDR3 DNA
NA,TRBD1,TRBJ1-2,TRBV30,CAWSALTGGDYTF,TGTGCCTGGAGTGCCCTAACAGGGGGGGACTACACCTTC
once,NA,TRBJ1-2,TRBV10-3,CAVINGYTF,TGTGCCGTCATCAATGGCTACACCTTC
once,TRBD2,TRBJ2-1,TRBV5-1,CASSSLGAGYNEQFF,TGCGCCAGCAGCTCCCTAGGAGCGGGGTACAATGAGCAGTTCTTC
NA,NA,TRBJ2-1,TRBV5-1,CASSTPLSHLNEQFF,TGCGCCAGCAGCACTCCTCTGTCCCACCTAAATGAGCAGTTCTTC
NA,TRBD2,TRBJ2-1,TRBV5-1,CASQREGDEQFF,TGCGCCAGCCAGCGGGAGGGGGATGAGCAGTTCTTC
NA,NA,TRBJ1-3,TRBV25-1,CASSGNSGNTIYF,TGTGCCAGCAGTGGTAACTCTGGAAACACCATATATTTT
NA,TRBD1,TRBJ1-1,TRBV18,CASSRQGDEAFF,TGTGCCAGCTCACGACAGGGCGATGAAGCTTTCTTT
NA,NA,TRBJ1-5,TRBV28,CASSFYSNQPQHF,TGTGCCAGCAGTTTCTATAGCAATCAGCCCCAGCATTTT
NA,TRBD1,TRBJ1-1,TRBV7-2,CASSHGDRQNTEAFF,TGTGCCAGCAGCCACGGGGACAGGCAGAACACTGAAGCTTTCTTT
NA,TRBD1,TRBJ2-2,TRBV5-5,CASSPLGQGNTGELFF,TGTGCCAGCAGCCCCCTAGGACAGGGAAACACCGGGGAGCTGTTTTTT
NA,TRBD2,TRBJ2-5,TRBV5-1,CASSLGGTTEETQYF,TGCGCCAGCAGCTTGGGGGGGACTACTGAAGAGACCCAGTACTTC
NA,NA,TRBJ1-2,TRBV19,CASSTGQRTNYGYTF,TGTGCCAGTAGTACCGGACAGAGGACCAACTATGGCTACACCTTC
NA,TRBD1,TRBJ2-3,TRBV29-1,CSAGQGPSTDTQYF,TGCAGCGCTGGACAGGGGCCGAGCACAGATACGCAGTATTTT
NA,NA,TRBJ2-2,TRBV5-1,CASSLETGIFTGELFF,TGCGCCAGCAGCTTGGAAACAGGGATTTTCACCGGGGAGCTGTTTTTT
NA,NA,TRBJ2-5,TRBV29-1,CSVEYLGGEGTQYF,TGCAGCGTTGAGTACCTAGGAGGCGAGGGGACCCAGTACTTC
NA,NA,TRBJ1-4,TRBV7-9,CASSLVVGVNEKLFF,TGTGCCAGCAGCTTAGTCGTAGGGGTTAATGAAAAACTGTTTTTT
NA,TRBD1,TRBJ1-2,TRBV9,CASSGKGQGVNYGYTF,TGTGCCAGCAGCGGAAAGGGACAGGGGGTTAACTATGGCTACACCTTC
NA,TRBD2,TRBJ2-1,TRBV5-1,CASSLFGLAGDNEQFF,TGCGCCAGCAGCTTGTTCGGACTAGCGGGAGATAATGAGCAGTTCTTC
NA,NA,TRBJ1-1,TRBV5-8,CASSLWGTLQPFEAFF,TGTGCCAGCAGCTTGTGGGGGACACTTCAACCATTTGAAGCTTTCTTT
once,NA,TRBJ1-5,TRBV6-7,CAWHQDRPSHSNQPQHF,TGTGCCTGGCATCAGGACAGACCTTCGCATAGCAATCAGCCCCAGCATTTT
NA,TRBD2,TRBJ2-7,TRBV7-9,CASSLGLAGVHEQYF,TGTGCCAGCAGCCTGGGACTAGCGGGAGTCCACGAGCAGTACTTC
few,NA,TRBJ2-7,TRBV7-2,CASSREGTTAYEQYF,TGTGCCAGCAGCCGTGAGGGAACAACGGCCTACGAGCAGTACTTC
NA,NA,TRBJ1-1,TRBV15,CATSRRTGTEAFF,TGTGCCACCAGCCGACGAACGGGCACTGAAGCTTTCTTT
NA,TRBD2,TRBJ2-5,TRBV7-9,CASSTGTSASQETQYF,TGTGCCAGCAGCACCGGGACTAGCGCTTCCCAAGAGACCCAGTACTTC
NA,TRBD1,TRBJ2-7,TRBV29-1,CSVDWGGQGSDEQYF,TGCAGCGTTGATTGGGGGGGACAGGGGTCTGACGAGCAGTACTTC
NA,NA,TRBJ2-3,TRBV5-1,CASSEATGPTDTQYF,TGCGCCAGCAGCGAGGCGACAGGTCCCACAGATACGCAGTATTTT
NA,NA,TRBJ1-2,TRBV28,CASQPSTGRGYTF,TGTGCCAGCCAACCGTCGACAGGACGTGGCTACACCTTC
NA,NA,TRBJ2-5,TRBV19,CASSTGYDRIETQYF,TGTGCCAGTAGTACCGGATACGACAGGATAGAGACCCAGTACTTC
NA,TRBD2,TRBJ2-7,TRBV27,CASSPGLANEQYF,TGTGCCAGCAGTCCGGGACTAGCTAACGAGCAGTACTTC
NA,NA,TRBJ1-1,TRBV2,CASSSNMNTEAFF,TGTGCCAGCAGCAGTAACATGAACACTGAAGCTTTCTTT
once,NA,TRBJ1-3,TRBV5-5,CASVLWGAGNTIYF,TGTGCCAGCGTCCTTTGGGGCGCTGGAAACACCATATATTTT
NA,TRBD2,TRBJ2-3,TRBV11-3,CASSLGGGNTDTQYF,TGTGCCAGCAGCTTGGGGGGGGGAAACACAGATACGCAGTATTTT
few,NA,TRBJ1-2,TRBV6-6,CASSSQGYFHGYTF,TGTGCCAGCAGTTCGCAGGGATATTTCCATGGCTACACCTTC
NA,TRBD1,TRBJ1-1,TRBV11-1,CASSWPKGAMNTEAFF,TGTGCCAGCAGCTGGCCGAAGGGGGCCATGAACACTGAAGCTTTCTTT
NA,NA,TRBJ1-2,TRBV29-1,CSVAAAQAISF,TGCAGCGTTGCAGCGGCGCAGGCGATTTCCTTC
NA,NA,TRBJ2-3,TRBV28,CASSPGLGGQYF,TGTGCCAGCAGTCCCGGACTAGGGGGGCAGTATTTT
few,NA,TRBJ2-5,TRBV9,CASSVGRRVNQETQYF,TGTGCCAGCAGCGTAGGTCGGCGGGTTAATCAAGAGACCCAGTACTTC
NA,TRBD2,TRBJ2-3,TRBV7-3,CASSLTFGGLAASTDTQYF,TGTGCCAGCAGCTTAACGTTCGGGGGACTAGCGGCTAGCACAGATACGCAGTATTTT
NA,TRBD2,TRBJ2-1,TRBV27,CASASSGSSYNEQFF,TGTGCCAGCGCCTCTAGCGGGAGTTCCTACAATGAGCAGTTCTTC
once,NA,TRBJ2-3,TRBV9,CARGWGASTDTQYF,TGTGCCAGAGGATGGGGAGCTAGCACAGATACGCAGTATTTT
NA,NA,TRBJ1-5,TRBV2,CASSGVRGNQPQHF,TGTGCCAGCAGTGGGGTCAGGGGCAATCAGCCCCAGCATTTT
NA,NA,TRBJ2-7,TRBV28,CASSRNRESEQYF,TGTGCCAGCAGTCGGAACCGGGAGAGTGAGCAGTACTTC
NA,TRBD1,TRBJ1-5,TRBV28,CASSFRGQPQHF,TGTGCCAGCAGTTTCAGGGGGCAGCCCCAGCATTTT
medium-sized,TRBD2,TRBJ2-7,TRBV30,CAWSPPGLAGEQYF,TGTGCCTGGAGCCCACCGGGACTAGCGGGCGAGCAGTACTTC
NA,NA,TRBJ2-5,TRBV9,CASSVGGGEGETQYF,TGTGCCAGCAGCGTAGGAGGGGGAGAGGGGGAGACCCAGTACTTC
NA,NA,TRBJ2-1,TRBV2,CASSEGGVTYNEQFF,TGTGCCAGCAGTGAAGGGGGAGTGACTTACAATGAGCAGTTCTTC
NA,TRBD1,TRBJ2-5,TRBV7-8,CASSRDRGGQETQYF,TGTGCCAGCAGCAGGGACAGGGGCGGTCAAGAGACCCAGTACTTC
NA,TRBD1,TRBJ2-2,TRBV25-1,CASSRGQGKSGELFF,TGTGCCAGCAGCCGGGGACAGGGGAAGTCCGGGGAGCTGTTTTTT
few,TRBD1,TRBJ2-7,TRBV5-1,CASSLARQGVGYYEQYF,TGCGCCAGCAGCTTGGCCCGTCAGGGGGTCGGCTACTACGAGCAGTACTTC
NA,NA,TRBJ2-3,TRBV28,CASTPRGRGSSDTQYF,TGTGCCAGCACCCCGAGGGGAAGGGGGTCCTCGGATACGCAGTATTTT
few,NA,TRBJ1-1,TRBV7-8,CASSLSRLVNTEAFF,TGTGCCAGCAGCCTCAGTCGACTGGTGAACACTGAAGCTTTCTTT
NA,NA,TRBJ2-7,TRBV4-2,CASSQGEASAITYEQYF,TGTGCCAGCAGCCAAGGGGAGGCTAGCGCCATAACCTACGAGCAGTACTTC
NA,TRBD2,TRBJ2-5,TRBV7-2,CASSLDWAAGVEETQYF,TGTGCCAGCAGCTTAGATTGGGCAGCGGGAGTGGAGGAGACCCAGTACTTC
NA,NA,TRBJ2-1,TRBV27,CASSPVINYNEQFF,TGTGCCAGCAGTCCGGTCATAAACTACAATGAGCAGTTCTTC
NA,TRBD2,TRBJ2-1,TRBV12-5,CASGLWVAGKNEQFF,TGTGCTAGTGGTTTGTGGGTAGCGGGAAAGAATGAGCAGTTCTTC
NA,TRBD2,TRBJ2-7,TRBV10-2,CASSDYRTSGGEGF,TGCGCCAGCAGTGATTATCGGACTAGCGGGGGTGAAGGTTTC
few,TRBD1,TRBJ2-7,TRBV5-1,CASSHRGPPDGQYF,TGCGCCAGCAGCCACAGGGGGCCTCCCGACGGGCAGTACTTC
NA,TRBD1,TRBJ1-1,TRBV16,CASSSGTGGRTEAFF,TGTGCCAGCAGTTCCGGGACAGGGGGGCGCACTGAAGCTTTCTTT
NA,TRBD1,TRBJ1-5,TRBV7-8,CASSGDRNQPQHF,TGTGCCAGCAGCGGGGACAGAAATCAGCCCCAGCATTTT
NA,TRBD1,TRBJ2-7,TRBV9,CASSVEGDRGDEQYF,TGTGCCAGCAGCGTAGAGGGGGACAGGGGCGACGAGCAGTACTTC